This entry lists 18 T cell receptor beta chains sequenced from one sample in a study of T cell changes during pregnancy in multiple sclerosis. Libraries were prepared by immunoSEQ multiplex PCR; TCRdb keeps only in-frame clonotypes and omits some of them. The sample lists about 67,000 clones, 90% to 95% occurring once. This sample comprised peripheral blood, obtained after pregnancy. The receptors shown here come from a female donor with multiple sclerosis, enrolled in a pregnancy study.

The chain couples TRBV11-2 to TRBJ2-2, with unresolved D. Trimming pared 0 bases from V and 3 bases from J, leaving 5 bases between. Germline V gene data show CDR1 as SGHAT and CDR2 as FQNNGV. This CDR3 is 14 amino acids long. CDR3 region: CASSLDGYTGELFF. The CDR3, as DNA: TGTGCCAGCAGCTTAGACGGTTACACCGGGGAGCTGTTTTTT. The whole variable domain, filled in from reference TRBV11-2 and TRBJ2-2, reads EAGVAQSPRYKIIEKRQSVAFWCNPISGHATLYWYQQILGQGPKLLIQFQNNGVVDDSQLPKDRFSAERLKGVDSTLKIQPAKLEDSAVYLCASSLDGYTGELFFGEGSRLTVL.

The V call is TRBV30, the J call TRBJ1-1; a possible D gene is TRBD1 (5 bases). Germline V gives CDR1 GTSNPN, CDR2 SVGIG (reference sequence). CDR3 size: 11 residues. The V end lost 2 bases, the J end lost 10 bases, and 11 bases lay between the germline ends. The CDR3: CAWSQGVRAFF. The CDR3 DNA reads as TGTGCCTGGAGTCAGGGCGTGAGAGCTTTCTTT.

The chain uses TRBV10-3 and TRBJ2-7; 8 bases align to TRBD1. This CDR3 has 13 residues. Per germline, CDR1 ENHRY and CDR2 SYGVKD. V gave up 2 bases and J gave up 9 bases; unmatched junction bases: 6. CDR3 in amino acids: CAISEPWTGRQYF. In DNA form, the CDR3 reads TGTGCCATCAGTGAGCCTTGGACAGGGCGGCAGTACTTC.

The rearrangement links TRBV7-2 to TRBJ2-7; 10 positions agree with TRBD2. V dropped 1 base and J dropped 1; count of bases not matched to a gene: 1. Germline loops: CDR1 SGHTA, CDR2 FQGNSA. The CDR3 has 15 amino acids. Written as DNA, the CDR3 is TGTGCCAGCAGCTTAGGGACTAGCGGATCCTACGAGCAGTACTTC. Protein product: CASSLGTSGSYEQYF.

V and J are TRBV20-1 and TRBJ2-7; TRBD2 aligns across 7 bases. Unmatched junction bases numbered 2, after V lost 5 bases and J lost 4 bases. The germline CDR1 and CDR2 sequences are DFQATT and SNEGSKA (reference sequence). CDR3 length equals 11 residues. Here the CDR3 DNA reads TGCAGTGCTGCGGGGGAGTACGAGCAGTACTTC. Residues: CSAAGEYEQYF.

V gene TRBV12-5 combines with J gene TRBJ1-1; D possibly corresponds to TRBD1 (5 bases). CDR3 length: 17 residues. The V gene lost 0 bases and the J gene lost 0 bases, with 14 bases spanning the gap. Germline V gene lookup returns CDR1 LGHNT and CDR2 FRNRAP. The CDR3 loop reads CASGLVLSRQMNTEAFF. The CDR3 DNA reads as TGTGCTAGTGGTTTGGTACTGAGTCGACAGATGAACACTGAAGCTTTCTTT.

V gene TRBV11-3 combines with J gene TRBJ2-1; 13 positions agree with TRBD2. V dropped 5 bases and J dropped 7; count of bases not matched to a gene: 8. Germline V gene lookup returns CDR1 SGHNT and CDR2 YENEEA. The CDR3 runs to 16 residues. CDR3 loop: CASSRTSGRGGNEQFF. The CDR3 nucleotides read TGTGCCAGCAGCAGGACTAGCGGGAGAGGGGGGAATGAGCAGTTCTTC.

CDR3 amino acids: CASSVNPAVKRDEQFF. For the CDR3, the DNA is TGTGCCAGCAGCGTAAACCCTGCGGTGAAGAGGGATGAGCAGTTCTTC. The chain joins TRBV9 to TRBJ2-1; D may be TRBD2 (5 bases). V lost 1 base and J lost 8, with 19 bases in between. CDR1 is SGDLS and CDR2 is YYNGEE in the germline V gene. The CDR3 consists of 16 residues.

J is TRBJ2-3 and V is TRBV5-1, with a weak D call TRBD1 (6 bases). Trimming left V 2 bases short and J 6 bases short, with 10 bases between. The CDR3 runs 13 residues. Germline CDR1 reads SGHRS; CDR2 reads YFSETQ. The CDR3 DNA sequence: TGCGCCAGCAGCTTCCCACAGGGCGATACGCAGTATTTT. Protein product: CASSFPQGDTQYF.

The chain links TRBV30 to TRBJ2-1; 7 nucleotides agree with TRBD1. V was clipped by 3 bases and J by 9 bases; unmatched bases: 8. Germline CDR1 GTSNPN, CDR2 SVGIG (reference sequence). The CDR3 is 13 residues long. CDR3 loop: CAWSEGASGEQFF. The CDR3 nucleotides read TGTGCCTGGAGCGAGGGGGCATCGGGTGAGCAGTTCTTC.

This clone was observed a single time. This chain links TRBV7-8 with TRBJ1-4, with a tentative D call TRBD1 (5 bases). Germline values: CDR1 SGHVS, CDR2 FQNEAQ. This CDR3 is built from 17 residues. V was shortened by 8 bases and J by 0 bases, with 19 bases between the two germline ends. Written as DNA, the CDR3 is TGTGCCAGCGGGCAGGGCAAAAATTTTGCAACTAATGAAAAACTGTTTTTT. It codes for CASGQGKNFATNEKLFF.

The chain couples TRBV7-8 to TRBJ2-7; 7 nucleotides agree with TRBD2. V was pared by 0 bases and J by 0 bases, with 11 bases of the junction left unmatched. Germline V gene lookup returns CDR1 SGHVS and CDR2 FQNEAQ. The CDR3 is made up of 18 amino acids. CDR3 in DNA: TGTGCCAGCAGCTTAGCGCCTAACGGGGGGAGCGACTCCTACGAGCAGTACTTC. Its protein is CASSLAPNGGSDSYEQYF.

The chain combines TRBV7-2 with TRBJ2-1, with 10 nucleotides matching TRBD2. Trimming took 2 bases from V and 6 from J; bases not matched to a gene: 7. The CDR3 has 16 amino acids. Germline CDR1 reads SGHTA; CDR2 reads FQGNSA. The CDR3 DNA is TGTGCCAGCAGCTTAAGAGCGGGAGGGCCTGGCAATGAGCAGTTCTTC. Protein: CASSLRAGGPGNEQFF.

V is TRBV27 and J is TRBJ1-1; possibly TRBD1 for D (6 bases). The CDR3 sequence is 16 residues long. Trimming cost V 5 bases and J 1 base, with 17 bases left between them. Germline V gene lookup returns CDR1 MNHEY and CDR2 SMNVEV (reference sequence). The CDR3 DNA reads TGTGCCAGCAGTCCCGACCTACAGGGAAGGAACACTGAAGCTTTCTTT. Translated: CASSPDLQGRNTEAFF.

The rearrangement joins TRBV27 to TRBJ2-2; TRBD2 matches 14 bases. The germline V gene has CDR1 MNHEY and CDR2 SMNVEV (reference sequence). The CDR3 runs to 18 residues. V trimming: 1 base; J trimming: 1 base; junction bases outside the gene matches: 2. CDR3 sequence (DNA): TGTGCCAGCAGTTTATACGGGACTAGCGGGAGGAACACCGGGGAGCTGTTTTTT. It specifies CASSLYGTSGRNTGELFF.

The chain has TRBV18 and TRBJ2-7; 7 bases align to TRBD2. CDR3 size: 14 residues. V dropped 3 bases and J dropped 3; count of bases not matched to a gene: 5. Germline CDR1 is KGHSH and CDR2 is LQKENI. CDR3 region: CASSPRTGGYEQYF. For the CDR3, the DNA is TGTGCCAGCTCACCGAGAACGGGAGGCTACGAGCAGTACTTC. Together with reference TRBV18 and TRBJ2-7, the CDR3 gives the full variable domain: NAGVMQNPRHLVRRRGQEARLRCSPMKGHSHVYWYRQLPEEGLKFMVYLQKENIIDESGMPKERFSAEFPKEGPSILRIQQVVRGDSAAYFCASSPRTGGYEQYFGPGTRLTVT.

The V call is TRBV30, the J call TRBJ1-2; 7 positions match TRBD1. With V trimmed by 3 bases and J by 4 bases, 8 bases remained unmatched. This CDR3 is 14 amino acids long. Germline values: CDR1 GTSNPN, CDR2 SVGIG (reference sequence). This chain's CDR3 is CAWSPGQKSYGYTF. As DNA, the CDR3 is TGTGCCTGGAGCCCGGGACAGAAAAGCTATGGCTACACCTTC.

The chain joins TRBV18 to TRBJ1-1; 7 bases match TRBD1. The germline V gene has CDR1 KGHSH and CDR2 LQKENI. This CDR3 is 15 amino acids long. The V gene end was trimmed by 0 bases and the J gene end by 4 bases; junction bases not matched to a gene: 5. The DNA for the CDR3 is TGTGCCAGCTCACCACCTCAGGGGGGAGGCACTGAAGCTTTCTTT. Protein: CASSPPQGGGTEAFF.